This TCR beta chain came from a study of T cell repertoires in cytomegalovirus infection. This clonotype was picked up a small number of times. Its antigen remains unidentified. V lost 4 bases and J 1 base, leaving 4 bases between the germline ends. This CDR3 has 13 amino acids. TCRdb ran MiXCR on the reads and lists one entry per CDR3 protein. Found here are around 300,000 distinct CDR3 sequences, approximately 22% of them singletons; the top ten hold roughly a fifth. Here the sequenced sample was cultured PBMCs, taken from culture after CMV antigen stimulation. The sequence was collected from a human donor in good health (CMV status not recorded). Some clones in this sample may be carry-over from other donors' samples. The chain has TRBV12-3 or TRBV12-4 and TRBJ2-2; D not certain. The CDR3 DNA follows: TGTGCCAGCAGTTGGCGGAACACCGGGGAGCTGTTTTTT. Amino acids: CASSWRNTGELFF.